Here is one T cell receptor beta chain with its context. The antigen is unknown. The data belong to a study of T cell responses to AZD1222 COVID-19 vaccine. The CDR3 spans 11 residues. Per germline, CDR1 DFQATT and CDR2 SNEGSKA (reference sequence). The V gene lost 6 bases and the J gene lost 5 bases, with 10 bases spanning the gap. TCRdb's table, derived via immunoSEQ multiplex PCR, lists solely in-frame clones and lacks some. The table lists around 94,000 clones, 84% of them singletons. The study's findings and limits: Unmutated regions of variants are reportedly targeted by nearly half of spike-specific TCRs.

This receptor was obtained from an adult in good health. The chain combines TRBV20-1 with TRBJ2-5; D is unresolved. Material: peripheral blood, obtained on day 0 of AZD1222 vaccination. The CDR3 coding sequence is TGCAGTGCAAGGCCCGGGGAGACCCAGTACTTC. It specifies CSARPGETQYF.